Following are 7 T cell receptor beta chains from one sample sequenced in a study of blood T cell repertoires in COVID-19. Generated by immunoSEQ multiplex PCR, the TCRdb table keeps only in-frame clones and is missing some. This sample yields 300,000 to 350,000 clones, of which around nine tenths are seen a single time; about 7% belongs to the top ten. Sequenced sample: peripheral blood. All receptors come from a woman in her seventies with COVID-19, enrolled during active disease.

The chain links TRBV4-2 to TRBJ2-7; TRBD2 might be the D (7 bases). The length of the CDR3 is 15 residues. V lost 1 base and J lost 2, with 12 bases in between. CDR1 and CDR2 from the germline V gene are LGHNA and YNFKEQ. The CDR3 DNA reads TGTGCCAGCAGCCAAGGAGTCGGGGGGCCCTACGAGCAGTACTTC. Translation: CASSQGVGGPYEQYF.

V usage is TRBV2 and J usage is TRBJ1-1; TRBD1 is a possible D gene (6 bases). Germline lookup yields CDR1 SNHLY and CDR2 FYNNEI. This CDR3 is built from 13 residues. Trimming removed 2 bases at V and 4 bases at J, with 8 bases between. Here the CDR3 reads CASSERGATEAFF. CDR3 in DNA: TGTGCCAGCAGTGAACGGGGGGCCACTGAAGCTTTCTTT.

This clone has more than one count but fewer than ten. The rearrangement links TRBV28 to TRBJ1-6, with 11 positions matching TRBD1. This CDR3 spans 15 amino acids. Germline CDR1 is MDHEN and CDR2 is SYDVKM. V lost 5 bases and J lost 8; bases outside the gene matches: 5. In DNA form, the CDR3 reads TGTGCCAGCAGTCGGACAGGGGGCGGTGATTCACCCCTCCACTTT. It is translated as CASSRTGGGDSPLHF. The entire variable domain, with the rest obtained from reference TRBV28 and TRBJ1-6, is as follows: DVKVTQSSRYLVKRTGEKVFLECVQDMDHENMFWYRQDPGLGLRLIYFSYDVKMKEKGDIPEGYSVSREKKERFSLILESASTNQTSMYLCASSRTGGGDSPLHFGNGTRLTVT.

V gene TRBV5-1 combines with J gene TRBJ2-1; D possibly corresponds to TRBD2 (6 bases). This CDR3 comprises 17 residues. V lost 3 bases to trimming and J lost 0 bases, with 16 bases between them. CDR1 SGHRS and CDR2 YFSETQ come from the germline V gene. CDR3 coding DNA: TGCGCCAGCAGCTCTAACCCGACCGGGAGCTCCTACAATGAGCAGTTCTTC. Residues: CASSSNPTGSSYNEQFF.

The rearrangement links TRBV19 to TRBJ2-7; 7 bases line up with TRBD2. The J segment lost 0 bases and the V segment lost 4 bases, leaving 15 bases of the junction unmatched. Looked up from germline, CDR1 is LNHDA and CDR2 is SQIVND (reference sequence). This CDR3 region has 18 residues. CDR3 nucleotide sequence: TGTGCCAGTAGTACCGCCTCATTCCTAGCGGCCCCCTCCTACGAGCAGTACTTC. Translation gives CASSTASFLAAPSYEQYF.

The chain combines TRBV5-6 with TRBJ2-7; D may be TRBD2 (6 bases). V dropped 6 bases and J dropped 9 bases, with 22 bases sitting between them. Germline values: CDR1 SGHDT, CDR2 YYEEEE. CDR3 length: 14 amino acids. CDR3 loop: CASIFRDSGGGQYF. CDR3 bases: TGTGCCAGCATCTTCCGGGACTCCGGGGGAGGGCAGTACTTC. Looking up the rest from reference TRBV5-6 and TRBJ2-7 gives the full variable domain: DAGVTQSPTHLIKTRGQQVTLRCSPKSGHDTVSWYQQALGQGPQFIFQYYEEEERQRGNFPDRFSGHQFPNYSSELNVNALLLGDSALYLCASIFRDSGGGQYFGPGTRLTVT.

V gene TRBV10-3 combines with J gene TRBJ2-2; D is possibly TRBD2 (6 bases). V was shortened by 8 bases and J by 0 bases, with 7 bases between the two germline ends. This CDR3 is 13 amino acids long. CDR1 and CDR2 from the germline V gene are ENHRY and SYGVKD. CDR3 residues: CAIWGANTGELFF. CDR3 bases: TGTGCCATCTGGGGGGCGAACACCGGGGAGCTGTTTTTT.